This T cell receptor (beta chain) was retrieved from a study of control samples from healthy donors and cancer patients. The ends were cut back, 0 bases at V and 1 base at J, with 27 bases in the middle. The CDR3 runs to 21 residues. CDR1 is ENHRY, CDR2 SYGVKD, per germline. Sequenced by immunoSEQ multiplex PCR; TCRdb stores in-frame clones only, minus some. This sample has about 150,000 clones, with 90% to 95% found just once. V and J are TRBV10-3 and TRBJ1-2; possible D gene TRBD1, 5 bases. Sequenced input: blood. The TCR was taken from a woman aged 25 to 39 in good health. DNA of the CDR3: TGTGCCATCAGTGAGTCACAGTTTCAGTCAGGGAGGGCAATCAATAACTATGGCTACACCTTC. Encoded protein: CAISESQFQSGRAINNYGYTF.